Below are 18 T cell receptor beta chains sequenced from a single sample in a study of cytomegalovirus exposure and HLA in healthy donors. PCR was performed using 60 Vbeta and 13 Jbeta primers. The repertoire was sequenced with immunoSEQ multiplex PCR; TCRdb's copy has only in-frame clones and lacks some. Here the sample spans around 190,000 clones, 70% to 90% being singletons. The sample was PBMCs. These receptors all stem from a woman aged 25-40 years in good health and CMV-seronegative.

The chain recombines TRBV9 with TRBJ2-1, with 9 bases lining up with TRBD2. The V segment lost 4 bases and the J segment 9 bases; nucleotides outside the gene matches: 8. The CDR3 is 14 amino acids. Germline V CDR1 and CDR2: SGDLS, YYNGEE. CDR3 nucleotide sequence: TGTGCCAGCAGCTTTAGCGGGGGAGGTGCTGAGCAGTTCTTC. Translated, it gives CASSFSGGGAEQFF.

The chain recombines TRBV10-2 with TRBJ2-7; 10 bases are shared with TRBD1. V lost 2 bases to trimming and J lost 6 bases; unmatched junction nucleotides: 7. The CDR3 length is 15 residues. Germline lookup yields CDR1 WSHSY and CDR2 SAAADI. The CDR3 DNA reads TGCGCCAGCAGTGAGATCAAGGACAGGGGGGCCGAGCAGTACTTC. This encodes CASSEIKDRGAEQYF.

This chain connects TRBV7-8 to TRBJ1-5; tentative D call: TRBD1 (5 bases). Between the trimmed V and J ends, which lost 1 base and 3 bases, there was a span of 7 bases. The CDR3 is made up of 14 amino acids. Germline CDR1 SGHVS, CDR2 FQNEAQ. The CDR3 here is CASSLDRFNQPQHF. The CDR3 coding sequence is TGTGCCAGCAGCTTAGACAGGTTCAATCAGCCCCAGCATTTT. The entire variable domain, with the rest obtained from reference TRBV7-8 and TRBJ1-5, is as follows: GAGVSQSPRYKVAKRGQDVALRCDPISGHVSLFWYQQALGQGPEFLTYFQNEAQLDKSGLPSDRFFAERPEGSVSTLKIQRTQQEDSAVYLCASSLDRFNQPQHFGDGTRLSIL.

This clone was counted only a few times. The chain is built from TRBV11-2 and TRBJ2-1; D gene uncertain. CDR3 length: 14 residues. Germline V gives CDR1 SGHAT, CDR2 FQNNGV. The V and J ends lost 5 bases and 9 bases respectively, with 17 bases between them. CDR3 loop: CASSRWALESEQFF. CDR3 nucleotides: TGTGCCAGCAGCCGCTGGGCCCTGGAAAGTGAGCAGTTCTTC.

The V and J genes are TRBV19 and TRBJ1-1; a possible D gene is TRBD1 (6 bases). The CDR3 contains 14 residues. V shed 7 bases and J shed 5 bases, with 17 bases lying between them. Germline CDR1 and CDR2: LNHDA and SQIVND (reference sequence). This chain's CDR3 is CASTPQGRGTEAFF. In DNA form, the CDR3 reads TGTGCCAGTACCCCACAGGGCCGGGGAACTGAAGCTTTCTTT.

The V call is TRBV4-2, the J call TRBJ2-3; D is possibly TRBD2 (6 bases). Germline V gene data show CDR1 as LGHNA and CDR2 as YNFKEQ. This CDR3 has 15 amino acids. Trimming removed 4 bases at V and 0 bases at J, with 11 bases between. The DNA for the CDR3 is TGTGCCAGCAGCCCCAGGGCGGGAAGCACAGATACGCAGTATTTT. The encoded protein is CASSPRAGSTDTQYF.

This chain links TRBV5-5 with TRBJ2-5; a possible D gene is TRBD1 (5 bases). Germline CDR1 and CDR2: SGHKS and YYEKEE (reference sequence). V dropped 4 bases and J dropped 5 bases, with 12 bases sitting between them. The CDR3 runs to 13 residues. The CDR3 DNA reads as TGTGCCAGCAGCATAAGTCGACAGGAGACCCAGTACTTC. It translates to CASSISRQETQYF.

The genes are TRBV6-6 and TRBJ2-5, with D unclear. The CDR3 extends over 12 amino acids. Between the trimmed V and J ends, which lost 5 bases and 5 bases, there was a span of 9 bases. The germline gives CDR1 MNHNY, CDR2 SVGAGI (reference sequence). The CDR3 region is CASSPLGETQYF. DNA of the CDR3: TGTGCCAGCAGTCCCTTGGGCGAGACCCAGTACTTC.

CDR3: CASSPGTGTGNQPQHF. CDR3 DNA: TGTGCCAGTAGTCCCGGGACAGGAACTGGCAATCAGCCCCAGCATTTT. The J gene is TRBJ1-5, the V gene TRBV19, with 8 positions matching TRBD1. CDR1 LNHDA and CDR2 SQIVND come from the germline V gene (reference sequence). This CDR3 has 16 residues. V dropped 5 bases and J dropped 2; count of bases not matched to a gene: 8.

CDR3 region: CASRSSGANVLTF. The CDR3 DNA reads TGTGCCAGCAGGAGTTCTGGGGCCAACGTCCTGACTTTC. V usage is TRBV2 and J usage is TRBJ2-6, with D hard to call. V gave up 6 bases and J gave up 1 base, with 4 bases separating them. CDR3 length: 13 residues. The V gene's germline CDR1 is SNHLY and CDR2 FYNNEI.

The V and J genes are TRBV5-8 and TRBJ1-1; TRBD1 agrees at 12 bases. Germline V gives CDR1 SGHTS, CDR2 YDEGEE. CDR3 length: 17 residues. The ends lost 1 base at V and 2 bases at J; junction bases unmatched: 6. CDR3 sequence: CASSLWDRGRKNTEAFF. The CDR3 DNA reads as TGTGCCAGCAGCTTGTGGGACAGGGGGCGGAAAAACACTGAAGCTTTCTTT.

The chain recombines TRBV2 with TRBJ2-3; TRBD1 matches at 11 bases. The CDR3 sequence is 13 residues long. Unmatched junction bases numbered 1, after V lost 8 bases and J lost 3 bases. Germline CDR1 SNHLY, CDR2 FYNNEI. In DNA, the CDR3 is TGTGCCAGCGGGACAGGGGGAACAGATACGCAGTATTTT. This gives the protein CASGTGGTDTQYF. The whole variable domain, remainder taken from reference TRBV2 and TRBJ2-3, is EPEVTQTPSHQVTQMGQEVILRCVPISNHLYFYWYRQILGQKVEFLVSFYNNEISEKSEIFDDQFSVERPDGSNFTLKIRSTKLEDSAMYFCASGTGGTDTQYFGPGTRLTVL.

The CDR3 region is CASSFGTGGETQYF. In DNA, the CDR3 is TGTGCCAGCAGCTTCGGGACAGGGGGCGAGACCCAGTACTTC. The genes are TRBV5-6 and TRBJ2-5, with 12 bases identical to TRBD1. The V segment lost 2 bases and the J segment 5 bases; nucleotides outside the gene matches: 1. The CDR3 is made up of 14 amino acids. Germline CDR1 is SGHDT and CDR2 is YYEEEE. Full variable domain (rest looked up from reference TRBV5-6 and TRBJ2-5): DAGVTQSPTHLIKTRGQQVTLRCSPKSGHDTVSWYQQALGQGPQFIFQYYEEEERQRGNFPDRFSGHQFPNYSSELNVNALLLGDSALYLCASSFGTGGETQYFGPGTRLLVL.

The rearrangement uses TRBV9 and TRBJ1-2; possibly TRBD1 for D (6 bases). Germline V gene lookup returns CDR1 SGDLS and CDR2 YYNGEE. The CDR3 is 13 residues long. Trimming shortened V by 4 bases and J by 5 bases, and 12 bases separated the two germline ends. The CDR3 sequence: CASSMGAGYGYTF. For the CDR3, the DNA is TGTGCCAGCAGCATGGGGGCTGGATATGGCTACACCTTC.

V usage is TRBV7-9 and J usage is TRBJ2-1; 11 positions agree with TRBD2. The germline CDR1 and CDR2 sequences are SEHNR and FQNEAQ (reference sequence). The CDR3 has 15 residues. Trimming at V came to 5 bases and at J to 8 bases, leaving 8 bases not matched to a gene. Written as DNA, the CDR3 is TGTGCCAGCAGCCGACGTGGTAGCGGGGGGGATGAGCAGTTCTTC. Translated, it gives CASSRRGSGGDEQFF.

The chain links TRBV5-1 to TRBJ2-2, with TRBD2 matching over 11 bases. V trimming: 3 bases; J trimming: 7 bases; junction bases outside the gene matches: 8. The CDR3 spans 16 residues. In germline, CDR1 is SGHRS, CDR2 YFSETQ. The CDR3 sequence: CASSSSSGGFSGELFF. The DNA of the CDR3 is TGCGCCAGCAGCTCCTCTAGCGGGGGGTTTAGCGGGGAGCTGTTTTTT.

The sample holds one count of this clone. The chain combines TRBV27 with TRBJ2-7, with 7 positions matching TRBD1. The trim removed 11 bases at V and 0 bases at J, leaving 4 bases unmatched. The CDR3 covers 12 residues. Per germline, CDR1 MNHEY and CDR2 SMNVEV (reference sequence). CDR3 bases: TGTGCCGCCCGGGACAGCTCCTACGAGCAGTACTTC. Residues: CAARDSSYEQYF.

A remark on this clone: A junction end diverges from the germline sequence, so it may reflect a read error. The chain carries TRBV6-1 and TRBJ1-2; 7 positions agree with TRBD1. Germline CDR1 is MNHNS and CDR2 is SASEGT. CDR3 length equals 15 residues. Here the CDR3 DNA reads TGTGCCAGCAGGACCAATGAAGGGGGACAGTATGGCTACCCCTTC. It yields the protein CASRTNEGGQYGYPF.